A selection of T cell receptor beta chains follows, all from one sample in a study of beta chain features in type 1 diabetes. Assay used: immunoSEQ multiplex PCR; TCRdb lists only in-frame clones, some missing. The table includes around 250,000 clones, 25% to 30% detected once. Source material: central memory CD4+ T cells from blood. The receptors derive from a man under 40 in good health. CDR3s include the opening cysteine and the closing phenylalanine or tryptophan. A D gene is named only where the DNA matches it firmly. Clone sizes are given selectively: once, few, many, or a class where the clone is expanded.

CSVEGNEETYNEQFF | TGCAGCGTTGAAGGAAATGAGGAGACCTACAATGAGCAGTTCTTC | NA | NA | TRBJ2-1 | TRBV29-1
CASSSGGPYEQYF | TGTGCCAGCAGTTCGGGGGGCCCCTACGAGCAGTACTTC | many | NA | TRBJ2-7 | TRBV2
CSVDRNTEAFF | TGCAGCGTTGACAGGAACACTGAAGCTTTCTTT | few | NA | TRBJ1-1 | TRBV29-1
CASSPFTSGVAKNIQYF | TGTGCCAGCAGCCCGTTTACTAGCGGGGTAGCCAAAAACATTCAGTACTTC | few | TRBD2 | TRBJ2-4 | TRBV7-2
CASSPGSVSSYEQYF | TGCGCCAGCAGCCCTGGTTCCGTATCCTCCTACGAGCAGTACTTC | NA | NA | TRBJ2-7 | TRBV5-1
CASIRDRAYTEAFF | TGTGCCTCTATCCGGGACAGGGCGTACACTGAAGCTTTCTTT | NA | TRBD1 | TRBJ1-1 | TRBV30
CASSPRGLAGTGELFF | TGTGCCAGCAGCCCAAGGGGACTAGCGGGGACCGGGGAGCTGTTTTTT | NA | TRBD2 | TRBJ2-2 | TRBV11-2
CASSDLSSGFSYEQYF | TGCGCCAGCAGTGACCTCTCTAGCGGGTTCTCCTACGAGCAGTACTTC | NA | TRBD2 | TRBJ2-7 | TRBV10-2
CASSLYNTGELFF | TGTGCCAGCAGCTTGTACAACACCGGGGAGCTGTTTTTT | NA | NA | TRBJ2-2 | TRBV7-2
CASSPLEGRTDTQYF | TGTGCCAGCAGCCCGCTAGAAGGACGCACAGATACGCAGTATTTT | many | NA | TRBJ2-3 | TRBV4-2
CASSLMDSEDTQYF | TGTGCCAGCAGCTTAATGGACTCAGAAGATACGCAGTATTTT | NA | NA | TRBJ2-3 | TRBV7-9
CASSRGSETQYF | TGTGCCAGCAGTCGAGGCAGTGAGACCCAGTACTTC | once | NA | TRBJ2-5 | TRBV2
CASSLSRDYNSPLHF | TGTGCCAGCAGCTTATCCAGGGACTATAATTCACCCCTCCACTTT | few | NA | TRBJ1-6 | TRBV7-8
CASSPGGVPTYEQYF | TGTGCCAGCAGCCCCGGGGGGGTCCCAACCTACGAGCAGTACTTC | NA | TRBD2 | TRBJ2-7 | TRBV7-2
CASSLGNLGPWEETQYF | TGTGCCAGCAGCTTAGGAAATCTAGGACCCTGGGAAGAGACCCAGTACTTC | NA | NA | TRBJ2-5 | TRBV11-2
CASSPDPGRSQAQYF | TGTGCCAGCAGCCCGGATCCGGGTCGAAGTCAGGCCCAGTACTTC | NA | NA | TRBJ2-5 | TRBV7-6
CASSESRMNEAFF | TGCGCCAGCAGTGAGTCAAGGATGAATGAAGCTTTCTTT | few | NA | TRBJ1-1 | TRBV10-1
CASSQGLARQFF | TGTGCCAGCAGTCAAGGACTAGCCCGGCAGTTCTTC | NA | TRBD2 | TRBJ2-1 | TRBV6-5
CSVAVGLAGGNEQFF | TGCAGCGTCGCCGTGGGACTAGCGGGAGGCAATGAGCAGTTCTTC | few | TRBD2 | TRBJ2-1 | TRBV29-1
CASSFQGGPYEQYF | TGTGCCAGCAGCTTCCAGGGAGGGCCCTACGAGCAGTACTTC | NA | TRBD2 | TRBJ2-7 | TRBV7-2
CASSFRSTGNTEAFF | TGTGCCAGCAGCTTTAGGTCGACGGGTAACACTGAAGCTTTCTTT | few | NA | TRBJ1-1 | TRBV5-6
CACLPGSNQPQHF | TGTGCCTGCCTGCCAGGTAGCAATCAGCCCCAGCATTTT | few | NA | TRBJ1-5 | TRBV30
CASSETTSRYEQYF | TGTGCCAGCAGCGAGACGACTAGTCGGTACGAGCAGTACTTC | many | NA | TRBJ2-7 | TRBV9
CASGPGARGYTF | TGCGCCAGCGGACCAGGGGCGCGAGGCTACACCTTC | NA | NA | TRBJ1-2 | TRBV23-1
CAWSDEGALVAEAFF | TGTGCCTGGAGCGACGAGGGGGCTCTCGTTGCTGAAGCTTTCTTT | NA | TRBD1 | TRBJ1-1 | TRBV30
CAWRLAGAPQEQFF | TGTGCCTGGAGGCTAGCGGGAGCTCCCCAAGAGCAGTTCTTC | NA | TRBD2 | TRBJ2-1 | TRBV30
CSGGGSHQETQYF | TGCAGCGGCGGAGGCAGCCACCAAGAGACCCAGTACTTC | few | NA | TRBJ2-5 | TRBV29-1
CASSPHRDHEQYF | TGTGCCAGCTCACCACACAGGGACCACGAGCAGTACTTC | NA | NA | TRBJ2-7 | TRBV18
CATSRGGFQETQYF | TGTGCCACCAGCAGAGGAGGATTCCAAGAGACCCAGTACTTC | many | NA | TRBJ2-5 | TRBV15
CASSLSLAAARYEQYF | TGTGCCAGCAGTTTATCCCTCGCGGCAGCTCGGTACGAGCAGTACTTC | few | NA | TRBJ2-7 | TRBV27
CASSPEAGANVLTF | TGTGCCAGCTCACCAGAGGCTGGGGCCAACGTCCTGACTTTC | NA | NA | TRBJ2-6 | TRBV18
CASSDLSHVVSKNIQYF | TGTGCCAGCTCTGACTTGTCTCACGTTGTGTCCAAAAACATTCAGTACTTC | few | NA | TRBJ2-4 | TRBV18
CASSLQNYGYTF | TGTGCCAGCAGCTTACAGAACTATGGCTACACCTTC | few | NA | TRBJ1-2 | TRBV7-9
CASSLEDGNGYTF | TGTGCCAGCAGCTTAGAGGATGGGAATGGCTACACCTTC | NA | NA | TRBJ1-2 | TRBV11-2
CASRSGQGDTNEQFF | TGCGCCAGCAGATCGGGACAGGGGGATACCAATGAGCAGTTCTTC | NA | TRBD1 | TRBJ2-1 | TRBV4-1
CSVEGVYNEQFF | TGCAGCGTTGAAGGGGTTTACAATGAGCAGTTCTTC | few | NA | TRBJ2-1 | TRBV29-1
CASSIAVATNTEAFF | TGTGCCAGTAGTATAGCGGTGGCCACGAACACTGAAGCTTTCTTT | NA | NA | TRBJ1-1 | TRBV19
CASSRVGGTSYNEQFF | TGTGCCAGCAGCCGGGTCGGCGGGACCTCCTACAATGAGCAGTTCTTC | few | NA | TRBJ2-1 | TRBV7-2
CASSSWDRGNTEAFF | TGTGCCAGCAGTTCCTGGGACAGGGGAAACACTGAAGCTTTCTTT | NA | TRBD1 | TRBJ1-1 | TRBV6-6
CASSAVQGYEQYF | TGTGCCAGCAGCGCGGTACAGGGATACGAGCAGTACTTC | NA | NA | TRBJ2-7 | TRBV7-2
CASSLTGDSTDTQYF | TGTGCCAGCAGCTTAACGGGAGACAGCACAGATACGCAGTATTTT | few | NA | TRBJ2-3 | TRBV11-2
CASSPGGSYGYTF | TGTGCCAGCAGTCCGGGAGGATCTTATGGCTACACCTTC | NA | NA | TRBJ1-2 | TRBV2
CATSRDQHSNQPQHF | TGTGCCACCAGCAGAGATCAGCATAGCAATCAGCCCCAGCATTTT | NA | NA | TRBJ1-5 | TRBV15
CASSPTSGLFTDTQYF | TGTGCCAGCAGCCCAACTAGCGGCCTTTTCACAGATACGCAGTATTTT | NA | TRBD2 | TRBJ2-3 | TRBV7-9
CAWSVLGLVGTEAFF | TGTGCCTGGAGTGTACTAGGGCTGGTCGGCACTGAAGCTTTCTTT | few | NA | TRBJ1-1 | TRBV30
CATSRPRTGGDTEAFF | TGTGCCACCAGCAGACCGAGGACAGGGGGAGACACTGAAGCTTTCTTT | few | TRBD1 | TRBJ1-1 | TRBV15
CASRDLGEKLFF | TGTGCCAGCAGGGACTTGGGGGAAAAACTGTTTTTT | NA | NA | TRBJ1-4 | TRBV6-5
CSVAGLSETQYF | TGCAGCGTCGCAGGTCTATCAGAGACCCAGTACTTC | few | NA | TRBJ2-5 | TRBV29-1
CAWRGAPTSYEQYF | TGTGCCTGGAGGGGCGCCCCAACTTCCTACGAGCAGTACTTC | NA | NA | TRBJ2-7 | TRBV30
CASSPEGLIETQYF | TGCGCCAGCAGCCCCGAGGGGCTGATCGAGACCCAGTACTTC | NA | NA | TRBJ2-5 | TRBV10-2
CASSKTGLAREEQYF | TGTGCCAGCAGCAAGACCGGACTAGCCCGGGAGGAGCAGTACTTC | once | TRBD2 | TRBJ2-7 | TRBV9
CASSPGGGGSTDTQYF | TGTGCCAGCAGTCCCGGGGGGGGCGGAAGCACAGATACGCAGTATTTT | NA | TRBD2 | TRBJ2-3 | TRBV7-9
CAWMSSYEQYF | TGTGCCTGGATGAGCTCCTACGAGCAGTACTTC | NA | NA | TRBJ2-7 | TRBV30
CASSSGGAGDTQYF | TGTGCCAGCAGCTCAGGGGGCGCAGGGGATACGCAGTATTTT | NA | TRBD1 | TRBJ2-3 | TRBV28
CASSSGQGDQPQHF | TGTGCCAGCAGTTCTGGACAGGGGGACCAGCCCCAGCATTTT | NA | TRBD1 | TRBJ1-5 | TRBV2
CSDNRGPSYGYTF | TGCAGCGATAACAGGGGACCAAGCTATGGCTACACCTTC | few | TRBD1 | TRBJ1-2 | TRBV29-1
CASSVGLARDGDTQYF | TGTGCCAGCAGCGTAGGCCTAGCGAGGGACGGTGATACGCAGTATTTT | NA | NA | TRBJ2-3 | TRBV9
CSARDGPEAFF | TGCAGTGCTAGAGATGGGCCTGAAGCTTTCTTT | NA | NA | TRBJ1-1 | TRBV20-1